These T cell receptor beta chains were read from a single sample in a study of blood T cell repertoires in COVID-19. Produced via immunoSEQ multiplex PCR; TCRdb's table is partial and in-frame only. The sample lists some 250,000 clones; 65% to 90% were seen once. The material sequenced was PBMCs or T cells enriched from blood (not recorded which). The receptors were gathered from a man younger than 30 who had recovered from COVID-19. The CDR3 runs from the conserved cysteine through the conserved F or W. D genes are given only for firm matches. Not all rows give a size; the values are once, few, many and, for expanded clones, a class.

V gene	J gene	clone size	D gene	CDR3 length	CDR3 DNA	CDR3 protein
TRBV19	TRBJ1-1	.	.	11	TGTGCCACCACATGGGTACGAGGAGCTTTCTTT	CATTWVRGAFF
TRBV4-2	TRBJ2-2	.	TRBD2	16	TGTGCCAGCAGCCGCCGCCTAGCGGGAGTCACCGGGGAGCTGTTTTTT	CASSRRLAGVTGELFF
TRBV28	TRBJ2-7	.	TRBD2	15	TGTGCCAGCAGCCCGGGACTAGCGGGACCCGGCGAGCAGTACTTC	CASSPGLAGPGEQYF
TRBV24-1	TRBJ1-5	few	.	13	TGTGCCACCGCAAACGGCAGGGGAAGCCCCCAGCATTTT	CATANGRGSPQHF
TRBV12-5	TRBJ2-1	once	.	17	TGTGCTAGTGGTTTGCCACGTAGCGGACGAAGGGGTAATGAGCAGTTCTTC	CASGLPRSGRRGNEQFF
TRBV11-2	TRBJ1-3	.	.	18	TGTGCCAGCAGACGAATCTCTGGGCCTCTGAACTCTGGAAACACCATATATTTT	CASRRISGPLNSGNTIYF
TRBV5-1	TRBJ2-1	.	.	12	TGCGCCAGCACGGACACATACAATGAGCAGTTCTTC	CASTDTYNEQFF
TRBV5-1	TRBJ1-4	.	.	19	TGCGCCAGCAGCTCCCAGCCGACAGGAATGGTCGCAACTAATGAAAAACTGTTTTTT	CASSSQPTGMVATNEKLFF
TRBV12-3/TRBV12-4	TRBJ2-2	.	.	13	TGTGCCAGCAGTTTAGAGCCCACCGGGGAGCTGTTTTTT	CASSLEPTGELFF
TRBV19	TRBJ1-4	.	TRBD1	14	TGTGCCAGTAGTCTCCAGGGACAGAGGGAAAAACTGTTTTTT	CASSLQGQREKLFF
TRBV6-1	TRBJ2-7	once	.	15	TGTGCCAGCAGTGAATCGCCCCGGACAGTCAACGAGCAGTACTTC	CASSESPRTVNEQYF
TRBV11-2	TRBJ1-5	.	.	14	TGTGCCAGCAGCCTTACAGGATTCGGTGGGCCCCAGCATTTT	CASSLTGFGGPQHF
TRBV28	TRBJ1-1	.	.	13	TGTGCCGCCCGAGGTGATCGGAACACTGAAGCTTTCTTT	CAARGDRNTEAFF
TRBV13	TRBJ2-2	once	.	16	TGTGCCAGCAGTTCCTTTTCCGGAGCGAACACCGGGGAGCTGTTTTTT	CASSSFSGANTGELFF
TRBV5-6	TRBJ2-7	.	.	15	TGTGCCAGCAGCTTCGTGGGGGGGGCCCCCTACGAGCAGTACTTC	CASSFVGGAPYEQYF
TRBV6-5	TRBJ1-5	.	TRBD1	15	TGTGCCAGCAGCAACGACAGGGATCTCAATCAGCCCCAGCATTTT	CASSNDRDLNQPQHF
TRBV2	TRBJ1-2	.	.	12	TGTGCCAGCACCAGAAGGCGGCAGAACTACACCTTC	CASTRRRQNYTF
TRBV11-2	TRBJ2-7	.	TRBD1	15	TGTGCCAGCAGCGAGGGGGTTACAGGGGGCGACGAGCAGTACTTC	CASSEGVTGGDEQYF
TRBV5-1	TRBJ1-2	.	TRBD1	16	TGCGCCAGCAGCTTGGAGGGGGGACAGCGTACCTATGGCTACACCTTC	CASSLEGGQRTYGYTF
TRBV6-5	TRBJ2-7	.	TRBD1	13	TGTGCCAGCAGTCGGGACAGTACCTACGAGCAGTACTTC	CASSRDSTYEQYF
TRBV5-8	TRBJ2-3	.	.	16	TGTGCCAGCAACCCTAGCTGGCTAGTAAGCACAGATACGCAGTATTTT	CASNPSWLVSTDTQYF
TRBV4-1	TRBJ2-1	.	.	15	TGCGCCAGCAGCCAGTCAGCCGGGACTCACCTCGAGCAGTTCTTC	CASSQSAGTHLEQFF
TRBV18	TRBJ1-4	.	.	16	TGTGCCAGCTCACCACCCGCCGGGTTAAGTAATGAAAAACTGTTTTTT	CASSPPAGLSNEKLFF
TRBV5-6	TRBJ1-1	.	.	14	TGTGCCAGCAGCTTGGGGCAGATCCCCCGAGAAGCTTTCTTT	CASSLGQIPREAFF
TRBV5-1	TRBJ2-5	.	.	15	TGCGCCAGCAGCTTGAGGGGCGGCTCCCAAGAGACCCAGTACTTC	CASSLRGGSQETQYF
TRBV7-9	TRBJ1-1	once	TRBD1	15	TGTGCCAGCAGCTTAGCGGGACAGATCAACACTGAAGCTTTCTTT	CASSLAGQINTEAFF
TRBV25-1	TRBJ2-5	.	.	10	TGTGCCACCCGAGCGGAGACCCAGTACTTC	CATRAETQYF
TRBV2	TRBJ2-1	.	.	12	TGTGCCAGCAGTGCGACGGGCAATGAGCAGTTCTTC	CASSATGNEQFF
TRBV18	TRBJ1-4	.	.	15	TGTGCCAGCTCACCATTACAGGGTTCTAATGAAAAACTGTTTTTT	CASSPLQGSNEKLFF
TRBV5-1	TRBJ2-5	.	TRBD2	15	TGCGCCAGCAGCGAAGGACTAGCGGTGCGCAGAACCCAGTACTTC	CASSEGLAVRRTQYF
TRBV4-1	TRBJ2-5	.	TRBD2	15	TGCGCCAGCAGCCAAGAACCTAGCGGGGGGGAGACCCAGTACTTC	CASSQEPSGGETQYF
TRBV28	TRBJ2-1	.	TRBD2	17	TGTGCCAGCATGGGACTAGCGGGAGAGTATAACTACAATGAGCAGTTCTTC	CASMGLAGEYNYNEQFF
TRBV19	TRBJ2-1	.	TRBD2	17	TGTGCCAGTAGTATAGATCGTGAGACTAGCGCCTACAATGAGCAGTTCTTC	CASSIDRETSAYNEQFF
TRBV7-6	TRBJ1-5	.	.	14	TGTGCCAGCAGCCACGGAGGTTTCGATCAGCCCCAGCATTTT	CASSHGGFDQPQHF
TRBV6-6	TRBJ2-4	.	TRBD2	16	TGTGCCAGCAGTTACCAGAGTAGCGGGGGAAGGAACATTCAGTACTTC	CASSYQSSGGRNIQYF
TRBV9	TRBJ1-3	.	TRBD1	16	TGTGCCAGCAGCTCCCGCGACAGGGGGCTCGGAAACACCATATATTTT	CASSSRDRGLGNTIYF
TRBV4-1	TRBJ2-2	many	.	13	TGCGCCAGCAGCCAAGGGGGCATCGGGGAGCTGTTTTTT	CASSQGGIGELFF
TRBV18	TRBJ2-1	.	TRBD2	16	TGTGCCAGCTCACCACCGTCAGCGGGAGCAGGGAATGAGCAGTTCTTC	CASSPPSAGAGNEQFF
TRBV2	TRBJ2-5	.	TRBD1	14	TGTGCCAGCACCAATGACAGGGCCCAAGAGACCCAGTACTTC	CASTNDRAQETQYF
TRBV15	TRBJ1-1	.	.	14	TGTGCCACCAGCAGAGATAAAGGGGCTAGTGAAGCTTTCTTT	CATSRDKGASEAFF
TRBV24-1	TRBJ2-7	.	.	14	TGTGCCACCAGTGATCCGGGACATGCCTACGAGCAGTACTTC	CATSDPGHAYEQYF